The present T cell receptor (beta chain) was sequenced within a study of T cells in Graves' hyperthyroidism and ophthalmopathy. Turning to the study itself: Before any treatment, at initial diagnosis, peripheral blood was collected.

This clonotype was counted at least ten times. Its antigen is not known. The study, taken as a whole, reports: The model foresaw ophthalmopathy a median roughly 6 months prior to onset.

It was uncontrolled infection, other autoimmune disease, pregnancy or lactation that excluded patients. Clinical symptoms, serum thyroxine, TRAb, thyroid ultrasound and orbital computed tomography established diagnosis. This CDR3 contains 16 residues. J was trimmed by 4 bases and V by 0 bases; bases with no gene match: 5. The germline CDR1 and CDR2 sequences are SGHDN and FVKESK. Researchers amplified the TCR beta CDR3 regions from RNA transcripts. Initially, a first-round RT-PCR of the TCR CDR3 employed the HTBI primer set. In TCRdb, the multiplex PCR reads were re-called with MiXCR into one record per CDR3 protein. The repertoire holds roughly 61,000 distinct CDR3 sequences, with roughly half as singletons.

The chain recombines TRBV14 with TRBJ2-7; the match to TRBD2 covers 11 bases. The sample consisted of blood. The TCR comes from a woman aged 60-75 years with Graves' ophthalmopathy. The CDR3 coding sequence is TGTGCCAGCAGCCAAGATCCGGGACTAGCGGTATACGAGCAGTACTTC. It is translated as CASSQDPGLAVYEQYF.